Listed here are 16 T cell receptor beta chains from one sample, sequenced in a study of identical twins. A single record per CDR3 protein comes from TCRdb applying MiXCR to the 5' RACE reads. The repertoire has more than 1.5 million distinct CDR3 sequences, more than 30% of them found once; the top ten carry under 0.35%. The specimen sequenced was cord blood. The origin of the receptors is a newborn girl in good health.

This clonotype was picked up a small number of times. V gene TRBV20-1 combines with J gene TRBJ1-6; possible D gene TRBD1, 5 bases. Germline V gene lookup returns CDR1 DFQATT and CDR2 SNEGSKA (reference sequence). The germline V and J ends were trimmed by 3 bases and 7 bases, with 16 bases remaining between them. CDR3 length equals 15 residues. CDR3 amino acids: CSASPVRGGNSPLHF. As DNA, the CDR3 is TGCAGTGCTAGTCCCGTGAGGGGCGGAAATTCACCCCTCCACTTT.

This chain connects TRBV6-5 to TRBJ2-1; 14 nucleotides match TRBD2. Trimming took 2 bases from V and 0 from J; bases not matched to a gene: 9. The germline gives CDR1 MNHEY, CDR2 SVGAGI. The CDR3 sequence is 20 residues long. CDR3 loop: CASSYAGLAGVGGSYNEQFF. The DNA for the CDR3 is TGTGCCAGCAGTTACGCGGGACTAGCGGGAGTAGGGGGCTCCTACAATGAGCAGTTCTTC.

There are a few counts of this clonotype. V usage is TRBV25-1 and J usage is TRBJ2-1; 8 nucleotides agree with TRBD2. The V gene's germline CDR1 is MGHDK and CDR2 SYGVNS. CDR3 length: 15 residues. Trimming cost V 0 bases and J 7 bases; bases outside gene matches: 5. CDR3 coding DNA: TGTGCCAGCAGTGAATATCGGGAGGGAGGTAATGAGCAGTTCTTC. Encoded protein: CASSEYREGGNEQFF.

The chain carries TRBV21-1 and TRBJ1-4; the D call of TRBD1 is as the table states it, not checked on the DNA. TRBV21-1 is listed as a pseudogene. This CDR3 comprises 18 residues. CDR3 sequence: CASSKEGRGSVTNEKLFF. CDR3 sequence (DNA): TGTGCCAGCAGCAAAGAGGGCAGGGGATCAGTAACTAATGAAAAACTGTTTTTT.

This clonotype has more than one count but fewer than ten. This chain connects TRBV20-1 to TRBJ1-5, with TRBD1 matching 7 bases. Germline V CDR1 and CDR2: DFQATT, SNEGSKA (reference sequence). The V gene end was trimmed by 3 bases and the J gene end by 1 base; junction bases not matched to a gene: 6. The CDR3 contains 15 residues. The CDR3 nucleotides read TGCAGTGCTAGGGAGGGACAGCTGAGCAATCAGCCCCAGCATTTT. It encodes CSAREGQLSNQPQHF.

This sequence joins TRBV7-2 and TRBJ2-5; TRBD2 agrees at 13 bases. CDR1 SGHTA and CDR2 FQGNSA come from the germline V gene. Trimming at V came to 5 bases and at J to 4 bases, leaving 4 bases not matched to a gene. The CDR3 is made up of 15 amino acids. CDR3 loop: CASSTGTSGTETQYF. As DNA, the CDR3 is TGTGCCAGCAGCACCGGGACTAGCGGGACAGAGACCCAGTACTTC.

The J gene is TRBJ2-4, the V gene TRBV6-1; D is unresolved. V gave up 0 bases and J gave up 2 bases, with 11 bases separating them. The CDR3 covers 16 residues. CDR1 is MNHNS and CDR2 is SASEGT in the germline V gene. The CDR3 coding sequence is TGTGCCAGCAGTGAAGCTCCCTGGGCATCCAAAAACATTCAGTACTTC. Encoded protein: CASSEAPWASKNIQYF.

The chain has TRBV12-3 or TRBV12-4 and TRBJ2-3; 8 bases are a match to TRBD1. CDR3 size: 13 residues. V shed 11 bases, J shed 5 bases, and the junction held 9 bases outside the gene matches. Here the CDR3 DNA reads TGTGCCGGGAGCAGGGGGCGTGAAGATACGCAGTATTTT. Translation gives CAGSRGREDTQYF.

The chain employs TRBV6-1 and TRBJ2-1; weak D call: TRBD2 (6 bases). Looked up from germline, CDR1 is MNHNS and CDR2 is SASEGT. The CDR3 sequence is 16 residues long. Trimming took 0 bases from V and 4 from J, leaving 13 bases between them. The CDR3 is CASSEALARVYNEQFF. The CDR3 nucleotides are TGTGCCAGCAGTGAAGCTCTAGCGAGAGTTTACAATGAGCAGTTCTTC.

V usage is TRBV10-1 and J usage is TRBJ1-2, with D maybe TRBD1 (5 bases). Looked up from germline, CDR1 is WNHNN and CDR2 is SYGVQD (reference sequence). The CDR3 spans 13 residues. Trimming pared 11 bases from V and 2 bases from J, leaving 15 bases between. CDR3 coding DNA: TGCGCCGGGAAAAAGGGGAGGAACTATGGCTACACCTTC. This gives the protein CAGKKGRNYGYTF.

Comment on this clonotype: A read error likely explains this, since a far larger clone differs by one base. The V gene is TRBV5-1, the J gene TRBJ2-1; 9 bases are shared with TRBD2. Germline V CDR1 and CDR2: SGHRS, YFSETQ. CDR3 size: 15 residues. V lost 1 base, J lost 4 bases, and 3 bases stayed unmatched. CDR3 amino acids: CASSLNSGRYNEQFF. The CDR3 nucleotides are TGCGCCAGCAGCTTGAATAGCGGGAGATACAATGAGCAGTTCTTC.

This clonotype was seen at least ten times. The chain carries TRBV7-6 and TRBJ2-1; 9 bases map to TRBD1. The J segment lost 1 base and the V segment lost 1 base, leaving 2 bases of the junction unmatched. The CDR3 runs 16 residues. CDR1 SGHVS and CDR2 FNYEAQ come from the germline V gene. The CDR3 sequence: CASSLGGQGSYNEQFF. CDR3 DNA sequence: TGTGCCAGCAGCTTAGGAGGACAGGGGTCCTACAATGAGCAGTTCTTC.

This clonotype has a handful of counts. The chain employs TRBV27 and TRBJ2-2, with unresolved D. The CDR3 length is 14 residues. Per germline, CDR1 MNHEY and CDR2 SMNVEV (reference sequence). The V end was cut by 5 bases, the J end by 1 base, with 8 bases between. CDR3 DNA: TGTGCCAGCAGTGTGACGGAGAACACCGGGGAGCTGTTTTTT. Its protein is CASSVTENTGELFF.

This CDR3 reads CASSLVAGVNEQYF. The CDR3 DNA is TGCGCCAGCAGCTTGGTAGCGGGAGTGAACGAGCAGTACTTC. J is TRBJ2-7 and V is TRBV5-1; 9 nucleotides line up with TRBD2. The CDR3 totals 14 residues. The germline V gene has CDR1 SGHRS and CDR2 YFSETQ. Trimming cost V 0 bases and J 5 bases; bases outside gene matches: 3.

This clonotype was seen a few times. The chain is built from TRBV12-3 or TRBV12-4 and TRBJ2-5; 7 bases match TRBD2. The CDR3 sequence is 16 residues long. With 3 bases clipped from V and 1 base from J, the junction kept 8 bases outside the gene matches. This chain's CDR3 is CASSFFGAGRQETQYF. As DNA, the CDR3 is TGTGCCAGCAGTTTTTTCGGAGCGGGGCGCCAAGAGACCCAGTACTTC.

This clonotype was seen a few times. V gene TRBV29-1 combines with J gene TRBJ2-7; D uncertain. Per germline, CDR1 SQVTM and CDR2 ANQGSEA. The CDR3 is 13 residues long. V lost 5 bases to trimming and J lost 1 base, with 12 bases between them. CDR3 in DNA: TGCAGCGTTCTACGCTTGGGGTCCTACGAGCAGTACTTC. Amino acids: CSVLRLGSYEQYF.